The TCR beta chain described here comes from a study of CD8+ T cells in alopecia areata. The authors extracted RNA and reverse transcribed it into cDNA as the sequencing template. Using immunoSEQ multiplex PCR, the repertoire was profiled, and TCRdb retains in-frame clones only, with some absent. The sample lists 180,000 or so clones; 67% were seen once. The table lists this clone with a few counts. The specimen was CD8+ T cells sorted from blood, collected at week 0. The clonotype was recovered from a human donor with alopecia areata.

CDR3 in amino acids: CASSWGDTQYF. CDR3 sequence (DNA): TGTGCCAGCAGCTGGGGGGATACGCAGTATTTT. V and J are TRBV11-2 and TRBJ2-3; D assignment may be TRBD1 or TRBD2 (5 bases each). V gave up 4 bases and J gave up 6 bases, with 5 bases separating them. This CDR3 is built from 11 residues. Germline V gene lookup returns CDR1 SGHAT and CDR2 FQNNGV.